This T cell receptor (beta chain) emerged from a study of technical replicates of blood from a few donors. Some clones are missing from TCRdb's copy, which holds only in-frame ones; the method was immunoSEQ multiplex PCR. The sample holds some 87,000 clones, roughly 93% seen once. The CDR3 is 13 amino acids. Germline V gene data show CDR1 as SGDLS and CDR2 as YYNGEE. V was cut by 0 bases and J by 5 bases, with 5 bases left in between. V usage is TRBV9 and J usage is TRBJ2-2; a weak D match, TRBD2 (5 bases). Sequenced sample: T cells isolated from PBMCs. This TCR was sampled from a human donor in good health. The CDR3 DNA sequence: TGTGCCAGCAGCGTAGGAGGGACCGGGGAGCTGTTTTTT. It is translated as CASSVGGTGELFF.